These T cell receptor beta chains were read from a single sample in a study of shared clonotypes between healthy human individuals. Here immunoSEQ multiplex PCR was the method, and the copy in TCRdb shows in-frame clones only, minus some. The repertoire holds about 2 million clones, 85% to 95% seen once, with around 0.13% in the top ten. The sample was naive CD4+ T cells sorted from blood. The source of these receptors is a man aged 18 to 29 in good health. The CDR3 runs from the conserved cysteine through the conserved F or W.

>TRBV5-1|TRBJ2-1
CASSLAVSAWNPYNEQFF
>TRBV29-1|TRBJ1-1
CSVELESWSTGAFF
>TRBV11-2|TRBJ1-5
CASSLAGGFNQPQHF
>TRBV5-1|TRBJ1-6
CASSLELQGAPLHF
>TRBV6-1|TRBJ1-1
CASSLRTGVEAFF
>TRBV5-1|TRBJ1-1
CASSAVMNTEAFF
>TRBV5-6|TRBJ2-7
CASSTMTEFPHEQYF
>TRBV18|TRBJ1-4
CASSPLQGGEKLFF
>TRBV5-8|TRBJ1-5
CASSLEGTARQPQHF
>TRBV27|TRBJ1-4
CASSTPRDLNEKLFF
>TRBV4-2|TRBJ2-5
CASSQALASGANQETQYF
>TRBV5-1|TRBJ2-1
CASSLRTSGRNDEQFF
>TRBV5-1|TRBJ1-2
CASSLVVTGGDGYTF
>TRBV19|TRBJ2-1
CASSPLAVNEQFF
>TRBV7-9|TRBJ2-1
CASSLGPYNEQFF
>TRBV5-1|TRBJ2-7
CASSRDSESLEQYF
>TRBV7-2|TRBJ1-1
CASSLGQKTEAFF
>TRBV5-1|TRBJ2-5
CASSLAIGGGETQYF
>TRBV25-1|TRBJ1-1
CASSRDAGSTEAFF
>TRBV2|TRBJ1-1
CASRFSGVMNTEAFF
>TRBV5-1|TRBJ2-7
CASSYGPGYEQYF
>TRBV7-8|TRBJ1-4
CASSLFQVENEKLFF
>TRBV11-2|TRBJ2-2
CASSPQPRLAEFTGELFF
>TRBV4-3|TRBJ2-2
CASSQLGGTGELFF
>TRBV5-1|TRBJ2-1
CASSLASSSGGYNEQFF
>TRBV28|TRBJ2-3
CASSFSGISTDTQYF
>TRBV9|TRBJ2-3
CASSVTPSEDTQYF
>TRBV18|TRBJ1-6
CASSPRQGIFGSPLHF
>TRBV7-3|TRBJ2-2
CASSFGQPGELFF
>TRBV29-1|TRBJ2-5
CSVEDRRSSGTQYF
>TRBV18|TRBJ1-5
CASSPPGGGSQPQHF
>TRBV19|TRBJ2-1
CASSLTYNEQFF
>TRBV5-4|TRBJ1-4
CASSLAPPLQASNEKLFF
>TRBV4-3|TRBJ1-1
CASSQDPLSQEAFF
>TRBV18|TRBJ2-2
CASSPHILGQTTGELFF